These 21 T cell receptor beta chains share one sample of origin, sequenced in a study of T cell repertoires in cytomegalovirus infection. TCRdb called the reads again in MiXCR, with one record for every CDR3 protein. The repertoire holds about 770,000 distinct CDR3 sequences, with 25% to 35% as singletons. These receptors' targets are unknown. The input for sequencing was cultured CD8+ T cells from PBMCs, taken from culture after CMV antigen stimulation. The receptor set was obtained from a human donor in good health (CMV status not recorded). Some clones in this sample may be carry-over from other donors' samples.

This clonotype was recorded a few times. In DNA, the CDR3 is TGTGCCAGCAGTTTGCCGGGGTCAGCTAACTATGGCTACACCTTC. Translation gives CASSLPGSANYGYTF. The chain carries TRBV12-3 or TRBV12-4 and TRBJ1-2; D is unresolved. The CDR3 extends over 15 amino acids. Trimming removed 3 bases from V and 0 bases from J, with 11 bases in between.

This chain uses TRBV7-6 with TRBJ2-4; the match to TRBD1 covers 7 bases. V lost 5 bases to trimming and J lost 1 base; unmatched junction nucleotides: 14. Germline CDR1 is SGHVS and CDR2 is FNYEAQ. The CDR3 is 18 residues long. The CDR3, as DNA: TGTGCCAGCAGCCCAAGACAGGGTTGGATTGGTGCCAAAAACATTCAGTACTTC. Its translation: CASSPRQGWIGAKNIQYF.

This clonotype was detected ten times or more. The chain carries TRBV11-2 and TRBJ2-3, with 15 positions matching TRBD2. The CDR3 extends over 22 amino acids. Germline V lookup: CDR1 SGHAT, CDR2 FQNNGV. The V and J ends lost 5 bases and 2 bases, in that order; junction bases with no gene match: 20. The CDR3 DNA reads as TGTGCCAGCAGCCGACTCATCGGGACTAGCGGGGGGCCCATGGACTACACAGATACGCAGTATTTT. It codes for CASSRLIGTSGGPMDYTDTQYF.

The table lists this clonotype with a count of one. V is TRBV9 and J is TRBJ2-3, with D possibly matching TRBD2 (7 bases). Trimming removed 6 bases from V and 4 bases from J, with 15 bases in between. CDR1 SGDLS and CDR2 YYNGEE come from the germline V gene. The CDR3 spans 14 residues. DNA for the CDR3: TGTGCCAGCACGGGGGGCTCTAGACCAGATACGCAGTATTTT. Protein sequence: CASTGGSRPDTQYF.

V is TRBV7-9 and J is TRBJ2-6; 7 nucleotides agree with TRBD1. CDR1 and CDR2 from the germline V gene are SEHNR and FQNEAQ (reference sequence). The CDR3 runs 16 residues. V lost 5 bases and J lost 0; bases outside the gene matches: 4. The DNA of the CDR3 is TGTGCCAGCAGCGAGACAGGGTTCTCTGGGGCCAACGTCCTGACTTTC. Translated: CASSETGFSGANVLTF.

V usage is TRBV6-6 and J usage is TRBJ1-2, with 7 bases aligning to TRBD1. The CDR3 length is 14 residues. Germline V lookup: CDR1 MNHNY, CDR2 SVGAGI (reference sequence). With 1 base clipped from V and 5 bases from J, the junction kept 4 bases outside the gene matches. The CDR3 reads CASSYLAGGYGYTF. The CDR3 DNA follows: TGTGCCAGCAGTTACTTGGCAGGGGGTTATGGCTACACCTTC.

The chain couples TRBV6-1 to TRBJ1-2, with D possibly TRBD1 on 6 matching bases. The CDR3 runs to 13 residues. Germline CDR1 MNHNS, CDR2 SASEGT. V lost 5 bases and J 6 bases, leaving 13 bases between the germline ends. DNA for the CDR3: TGTGCCAGCAGTTTAATGAACAGGGATGGCTACACCTTC. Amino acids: CASSLMNRDGYTF.

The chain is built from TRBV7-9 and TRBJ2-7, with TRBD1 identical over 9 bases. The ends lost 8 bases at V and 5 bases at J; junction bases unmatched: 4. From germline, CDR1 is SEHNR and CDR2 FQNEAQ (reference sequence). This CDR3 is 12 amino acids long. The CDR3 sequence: CASRDRANEQYF. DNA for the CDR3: TGTGCCAGCCGGGACAGGGCCAACGAGCAGTACTTC.

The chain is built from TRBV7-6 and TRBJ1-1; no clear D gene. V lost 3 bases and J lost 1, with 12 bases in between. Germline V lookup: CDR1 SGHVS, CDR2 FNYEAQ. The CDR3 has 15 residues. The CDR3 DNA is TGTGCCAGCAGCTTTCAAACCTCCCCGAACACTGAAGCTTTCTTT. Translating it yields CASSFQTSPNTEAFF.

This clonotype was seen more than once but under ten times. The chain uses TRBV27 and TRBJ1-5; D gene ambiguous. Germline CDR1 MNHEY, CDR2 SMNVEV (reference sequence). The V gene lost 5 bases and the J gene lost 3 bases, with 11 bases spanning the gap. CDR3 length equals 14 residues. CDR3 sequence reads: CASSPDGPNQPQHF. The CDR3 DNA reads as TGTGCCAGCAGTCCCGACGGCCCCAATCAGCCCCAGCATTTT.

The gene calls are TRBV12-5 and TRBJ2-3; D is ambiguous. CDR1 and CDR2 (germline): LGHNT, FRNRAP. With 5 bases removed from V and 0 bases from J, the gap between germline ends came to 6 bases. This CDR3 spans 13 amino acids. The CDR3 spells CASGPPSTDTQYF. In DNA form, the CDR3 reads TGTGCTAGTGGTCCCCCTAGCACAGATACGCAGTATTTT.

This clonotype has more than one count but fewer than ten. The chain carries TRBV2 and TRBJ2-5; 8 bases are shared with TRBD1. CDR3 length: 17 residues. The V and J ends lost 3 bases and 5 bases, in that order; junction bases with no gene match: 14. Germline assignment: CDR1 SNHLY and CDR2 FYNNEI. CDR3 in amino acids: CASSDPRADRVWETQYF. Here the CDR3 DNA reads TGTGCCAGCAGTGATCCCCGGGCGGACAGGGTATGGGAGACCCAGTACTTC.

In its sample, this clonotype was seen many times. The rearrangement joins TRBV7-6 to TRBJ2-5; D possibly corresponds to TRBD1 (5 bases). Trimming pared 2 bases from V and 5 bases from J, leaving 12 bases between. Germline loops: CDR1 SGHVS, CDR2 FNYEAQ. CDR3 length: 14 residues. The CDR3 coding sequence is TGTGCCAGCAGCTTACGAAAGGGGCCGGAGACCCAGTACTTC. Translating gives CASSLRKGPETQYF. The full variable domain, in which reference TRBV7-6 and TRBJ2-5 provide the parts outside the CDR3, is GAGVSQSPRYKVTKRGQDVALRCDPISGHVSLYWYRQALGQGPEFLTYFNYEAQQDKSGLPNDRFSAERPEGSISTLTIQRTEQRDSAMYRCASSLRKGPETQYFGPGTRLLVL.

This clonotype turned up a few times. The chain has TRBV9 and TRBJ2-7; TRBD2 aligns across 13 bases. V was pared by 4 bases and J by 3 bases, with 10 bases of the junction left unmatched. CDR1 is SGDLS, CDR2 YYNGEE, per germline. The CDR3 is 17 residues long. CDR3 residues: CASSSSRLAGGNYEQYF. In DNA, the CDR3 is TGTGCCAGCAGCTCCAGTCGACTAGCGGGGGGCAACTACGAGCAGTACTTC.

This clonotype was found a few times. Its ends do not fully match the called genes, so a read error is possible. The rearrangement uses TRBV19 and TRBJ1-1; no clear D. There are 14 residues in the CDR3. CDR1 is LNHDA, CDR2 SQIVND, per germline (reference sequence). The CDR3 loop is CASRVEGPLPEAFF. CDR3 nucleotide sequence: TGTGCAAGTAGGGTGGAGGGTCCCCTACCTGAAGCTTTCTTT. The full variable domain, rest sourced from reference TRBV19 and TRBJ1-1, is DGGITQSPKYLFRKEGQNVTLSCEQNLNHDAMYWYRQDPGQGLRLIYYSQIVNDFQKGDIAEGYSVSREKKESFPLTVTSAQKNPTAFYLCASRVEGPLPEAFFGQGTRLTVV.

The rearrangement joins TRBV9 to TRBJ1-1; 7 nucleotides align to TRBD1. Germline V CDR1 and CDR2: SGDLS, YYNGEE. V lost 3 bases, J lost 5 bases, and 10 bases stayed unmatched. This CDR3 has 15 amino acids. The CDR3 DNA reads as TGTGCCAGCAGCGGCTTCGACAGGGTTGGGACTGAAGCTTTCTTT. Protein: CASSGFDRVGTEAFF.

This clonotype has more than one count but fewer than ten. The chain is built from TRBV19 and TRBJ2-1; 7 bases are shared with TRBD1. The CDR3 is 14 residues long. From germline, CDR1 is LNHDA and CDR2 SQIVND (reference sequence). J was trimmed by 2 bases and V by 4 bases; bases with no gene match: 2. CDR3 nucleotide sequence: TGTGCCAGTAGTAAGCAGGGGGCCTACAATGAGCAGTTCTTC. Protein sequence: CASSKQGAYNEQFF.

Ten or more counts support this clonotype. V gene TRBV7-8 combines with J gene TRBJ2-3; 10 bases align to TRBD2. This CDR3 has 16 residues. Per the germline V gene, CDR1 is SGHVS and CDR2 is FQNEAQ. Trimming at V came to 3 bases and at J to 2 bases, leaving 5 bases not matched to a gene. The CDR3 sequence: CASSLWTSGHTDTQYF. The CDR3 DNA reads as TGTGCCAGCAGCTTGTGGACTAGCGGACACACAGATACGCAGTATTTT.

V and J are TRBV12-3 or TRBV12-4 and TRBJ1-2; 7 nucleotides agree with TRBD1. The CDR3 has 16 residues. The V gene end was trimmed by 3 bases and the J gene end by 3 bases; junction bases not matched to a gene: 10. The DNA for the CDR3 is TGTGCCAGCAGTTTTGGGTACAGGGGTCTTCACTATGGCTACACCTTC. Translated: CASSFGYRGLHYGYTF.

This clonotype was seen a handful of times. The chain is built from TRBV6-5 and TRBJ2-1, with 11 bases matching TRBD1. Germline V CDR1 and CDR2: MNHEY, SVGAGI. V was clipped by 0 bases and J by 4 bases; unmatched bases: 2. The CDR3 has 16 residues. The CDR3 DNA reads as TGTGCCAGCAGTTACTCGGGGACAGGGGGTTACAATGAGCAGTTCTTC. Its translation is CASSYSGTGGYNEQFF.

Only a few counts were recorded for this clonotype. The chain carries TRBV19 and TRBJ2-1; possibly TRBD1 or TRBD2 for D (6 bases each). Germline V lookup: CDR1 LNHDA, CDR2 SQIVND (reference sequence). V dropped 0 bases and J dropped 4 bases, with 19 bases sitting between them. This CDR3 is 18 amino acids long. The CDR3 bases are TGTGCCAGTAGTATAGATCTTGCAACGGGGGCCCTATACAATGAGCAGTTCTTC. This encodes CASSIDLATGALYNEQFF. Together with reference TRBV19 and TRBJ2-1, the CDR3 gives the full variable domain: DGGITQSPKYLFRKEGQNVTLSCEQNLNHDAMYWYRQDPGQGLRLIYYSQIVNDFQKGDIAEGYSVSREKKESFPLTVTSAQKNPTAFYLCASSIDLATGALYNEQFFGPGTRLTVL.